The clone carrying this TCR beta chain occurred a few times. These data originate in a study of blood T cell repertoires in COVID-19. The repertoire was sequenced with immunoSEQ multiplex PCR; TCRdb's copy has only in-frame clones and lacks some. The profile shows around 170,000 clones, roughly 80% of them singletons. Germline loops: CDR1 KGHSH, CDR2 LQKENI. This CDR3 comprises 15 residues. Losses at the gene ends were 6 bases for V and 4 bases for J; bases not matched to a gene: 8. Sequences were obtained from peripheral blood. The chain has TRBV18 and TRBJ1-2, with 10 nucleotides matching TRBD1. This TCR was sampled from a man aged 25 to 40 with active or convalescent COVID-19. CDR3 in DNA: TGTGCCAGCTCCGGGACAGGGGAAGGGGTCTATGGCTACACCTTC. Its protein product is CASSGTGEGVYGYTF.